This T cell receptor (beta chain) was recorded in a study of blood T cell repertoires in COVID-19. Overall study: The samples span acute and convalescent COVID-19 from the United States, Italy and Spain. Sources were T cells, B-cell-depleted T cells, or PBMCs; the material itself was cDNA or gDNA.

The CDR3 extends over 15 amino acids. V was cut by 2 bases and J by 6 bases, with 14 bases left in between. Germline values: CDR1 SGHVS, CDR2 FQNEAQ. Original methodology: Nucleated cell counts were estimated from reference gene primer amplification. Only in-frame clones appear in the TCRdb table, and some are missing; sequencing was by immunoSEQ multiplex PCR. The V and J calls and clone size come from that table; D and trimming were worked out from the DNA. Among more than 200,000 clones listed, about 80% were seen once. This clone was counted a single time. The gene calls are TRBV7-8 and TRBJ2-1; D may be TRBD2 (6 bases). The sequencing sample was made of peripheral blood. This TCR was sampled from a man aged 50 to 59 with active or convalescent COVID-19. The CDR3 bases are TGTGCCAGCAGCTTACCGGGGAGGTCCCGCAATGAGCAGTTCTTC. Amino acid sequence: CASSLPGRSRNEQFF.